The T cell receptor beta chain under discussion was sequenced for a study of identical twins. A few counts support this clonotype. Using its own MiXCR run on the 5' RACE reads, TCRdb lists one record per CDR3 protein. The top ten hold around 0.4% of the sample, which has a few hundred thousand distinct CDR3 sequences, nearly 15% seen once. Looked up from germline, CDR1 is MNHEY and CDR2 is SMNVEV (reference sequence). This CDR3 has 17 amino acids. The ends were cut back, 4 bases at V and 4 bases at J, with 22 bases in the middle. The sample was also linked to a second study, of yellow fever vaccine responses in identical twins.

The sample consisted of CD4+ T cells sorted from blood. This clonotype was sampled from a woman under 30 in good health. The chain uses TRBV27 and TRBJ1-1; D uncertain. In nucleotides, the CDR3 is TGTGCCAGCAGTTCCCTCCGGGCCGCCCGCCGGGGCACTGAAGCTTTCTTT. Translating it yields CASSSLRAARRGTEAFF.